The 19 T cell receptor beta chains listed next were all sequenced from one sample in a study of post-analysis software for immune sequencing data. Study-level findings and limits: About five TRBV segments occurring more often in patients than controls included TRBV5-6, TRBV5-1 and TRBV20-1.

Each TCR beta cDNA library carried unique molecular identifiers. Via MiXCR, TCRdb re-called the PCR reads, giving one row per CDR3 protein. The data show some 890,000 distinct CDR3 sequences, with approximately 53% seen just once and approximately 4.3% held by the top ten. These TCRs are of unknown antigen specificity. The sample comprised blood. These receptors were obtained from a girl between 10 and 17 years old with multiple sclerosis.

The rearrangement joins TRBV20-1 to TRBJ2-1; 9 bases fit TRBD2. Unmatched junction bases numbered 7, after V lost 0 bases and J lost 4 bases. The CDR3 is made up of 16 amino acids. The germline gives CDR1 DFQATT, CDR2 SNEGSKA (reference sequence). The CDR3, as DNA: TGCAGTGCTAGAGATTTCGAGCGGGAGGCGTACAATGAGCAGTTCTTC. This encodes CSARDFEREAYNEQFF.

The V call is TRBV25-1, the J call TRBJ2-3; 7 positions agree with TRBD1. This CDR3 is 15 amino acids long. Germline V CDR1 and CDR2: MGHDK, SYGVNS. J gave up 1 base and V 6 bases, and 7 bases lay outside the gene matches. CDR3 bases: TGTGCCAGCAGACCGACAGGGATCGGCACAGATACGCAGTATTTT. It encodes CASRPTGIGTDTQYF.

This sequence joins TRBV20-1 and TRBJ2-1, with D perhaps matching TRBD1 or TRBD2 (5 bases each). CDR1 is DFQATT, CDR2 SNEGSKA, per germline (reference sequence). The CDR3 is 18 amino acids. V was trimmed by 6 bases and J by 4 bases, leaving 28 bases between them. The CDR3 nucleotides read TGCAGTGCGAATACACGGGGACCCACTCCCTTATTTTACAATGAGCAGTTCTTC. It translates to CSANTRGPTPLFYNEQFF.

In this sample, this clonotype turned up a few times. The genes are TRBV5-1 and TRBJ1-2, with TRBD1 as a possible D gene (6 bases). Germline CDR1 is SGHRS and CDR2 is YFSETQ. Trimming stripped 4 bases from V and 8 bases from J, with 15 bases between. This CDR3 region has 13 residues. The CDR3 protein is CASSLSGAEGYTF. The CDR3 nucleotides are TGCGCCAGCAGCCTTTCAGGGGCGGAGGGCTACACCTTC.

The rearrangement links TRBV20-1 to TRBJ2-7, with D possibly matching TRBD2 (6 bases). The germline V gene has CDR1 DFQATT and CDR2 SNEGSKA (reference sequence). The CDR3 runs to 16 residues. Trimming cost V 3 bases and J 0 bases, with 18 bases left between them. CDR3 amino acids: CSASGSAGLGSYEQYF. DNA for the CDR3: TGCAGTGCTAGCGGGAGTGCCGGATTGGGCTCCTACGAGCAGTACTTC.

This clonotype was detected only a few times. This chain joins TRBV20-1 and TRBJ2-3, with TRBD2 matching 9 bases. Germline loops: CDR1 DFQATT, CDR2 SNEGSKA (reference sequence). The J segment lost 5 bases and the V segment lost 0 bases, leaving 9 bases of the junction unmatched. The CDR3 is 16 residues long. CDR3 loop: CSARDPTSGMRDTQYF. The CDR3 bases are TGCAGTGCTAGAGACCCGACTAGCGGCATGAGAGATACGCAGTATTTT.

This sequence joins TRBV4-2 and TRBJ2-2, with D maybe TRBD2 (6 bases). This CDR3 spans 15 amino acids. The V gene's germline CDR1 is LGHNA and CDR2 YNFKEQ. With 3 bases removed from V and 2 bases from J, the gap between germline ends came to 10 bases. The chain's CDR3 is CASSHLSGNTGELFF. CDR3 in DNA: TGTGCCAGCAGCCACCTTAGCGGAAACACCGGGGAGCTGTTTTTT.

The gene calls are TRBV3-1 and TRBJ2-3; tentatively, D is TRBD2 (7 bases). V lost 1 base and J 1 base, leaving 12 bases between the germline ends. Germline-derived CDR1 and CDR2 are LGHDT and YNNKEL (reference sequence). The CDR3 covers 16 residues. The CDR3 spells CASSQAGGHGTDTQYF. Here the CDR3 DNA reads TGTGCCAGCAGCCAAGCGGGGGGCCACGGCACAGATACGCAGTATTTT.

The V call is TRBV20-1, the J call TRBJ1-1, with D unresolved. This CDR3 has 11 amino acids. Trimming removed 0 bases at V and 3 bases at J, with 2 bases between. Germline loops: CDR1 DFQATT, CDR2 SNEGSKA (reference sequence). CDR3: CSAREYTEAFF. Written as DNA, the CDR3 is TGCAGTGCTAGAGAGTACACTGAAGCTTTCTTT.

The genes are TRBV20-1 and TRBJ1-1; no reliable D call. CDR3 length: 13 residues. Germline loops: CDR1 DFQATT, CDR2 SNEGSKA (reference sequence). The V end was cut by 2 bases, the J end by 0 bases, with 7 bases between. The CDR3 is CSARQSMNTEAFF. CDR3 DNA: TGCAGTGCTAGACAGAGTATGAACACTGAAGCTTTCTTT.

This clonotype was found once. The J gene is TRBJ2-3, the V gene TRBV27; D not resolved. The CDR3 has 16 amino acids. CDR1 MNHEY and CDR2 SMNVEV come from the germline V gene (reference sequence). The V and J ends lost 7 bases and 2 bases respectively, with 19 bases between them. CDR3 nucleotide sequence: TGTGCCAGCACTTGGTTAACCCACCTTAACACAGATACGCAGTATTTT. Its protein product is CASTWLTHLNTDTQYF.

This chain uses TRBV12-3 or TRBV12-4 with TRBJ2-3; either TRBD1 or TRBD2 may supply D (5 bases each). The CDR3 extends over 15 amino acids. Deletions cut 7 bases from V and 2 bases from J, with 16 bases between. The CDR3 is CASTIIGTPTDTQYF. The CDR3 DNA is TGTGCCAGCACTATAATAGGGACCCCCACAGATACGCAGTATTTT.

J is TRBJ2-7 and V is TRBV6-2 or TRBV6-3; D remains unclear. CDR3 length: 16 residues. From germline, CDR1 is MNHEY and CDR2 SVGEGT. V lost 6 bases to trimming and J lost 7 bases, with 25 bases between them. The CDR3 is CASSLPPGYSYNEQYF. As DNA, the CDR3 is TGTGCCAGCAGCCTTCCACCAGGCTACTCCTACAATGAGCAGTACTTC.

This clonotype came up a few times. The chain combines TRBV29-1 with TRBJ2-7, with TRBD2 matching over 9 bases. After removal of 6 bases from V and 1 base from J, the junction contained 1 base not matched to a gene. The CDR3 is 12 residues long. Germline loops: CDR1 SQVTM, CDR2 ANQGSEA. The CDR3 reads CSVLAGSYEQYF. CDR3 bases: TGCAGCGTACTAGCGGGTTCCTACGAGCAGTACTTC.

The V and J genes are TRBV4-1 and TRBJ2-3; D might be TRBD2 (5 bases). The CDR3 sequence is 15 residues long. V shed 4 bases and J shed 2 bases, with 13 bases lying between them. Germline V gene lookup returns CDR1 MGHRA and CDR2 YSYEKL. The CDR3 coding sequence is TGCGCCAGCAGCCCGCGGGCTAGTTACACAGATACGCAGTATTTT. Protein product: CASSPRASYTDTQYF.

The chain links TRBV4-1 to TRBJ2-7, with D hard to call. Germline CDR1 reads MGHRA; CDR2 reads YSYEKL. The CDR3 covers 13 residues. V was clipped by 1 base and J by 3 bases, with 7 bases between them. The CDR3 reads CASSQGGVYEQYF. The DNA for the CDR3 is TGCGCCAGCAGCCAAGGGGGTGTCTACGAGCAGTACTTC.

This clonotype was detected a few times. V usage is TRBV13 and J usage is TRBJ1-1; unclear D gene. Germline CDR1 and CDR2: PRHDT and FYEKMQ (reference sequence). Trimming pared 0 bases from V and 0 bases from J, leaving 5 bases between. The CDR3 covers 14 residues. The CDR3 region has the DNA TGTGCCAGCAGCTTAGGCCTCCTGAACACTGAAGCTTTCTTT. Translation: CASSLGLLNTEAFF.

The chain recombines TRBV27 with TRBJ2-7; possible D gene TRBD2, 5 bases. V was pared by 2 bases and J by 4 bases, with 6 bases between. The CDR3 covers 12 residues. The germline gives CDR1 MNHEY, CDR2 SMNVEV (reference sequence). The CDR3 is CASSLKRYEQYF. CDR3 in DNA: TGTGCCAGCAGTTTAAAGCGGTACGAGCAGTACTTC.

The J gene is TRBJ2-1, the V gene TRBV28, with TRBD1 identical over 9 bases. With V trimmed by 6 bases and J by 3 bases, 6 bases remained unmatched. Looked up from germline, CDR1 is MDHEN and CDR2 is SYDVKM. This CDR3 contains 15 residues. The CDR3 here is CASSHGDRVYNEQFF. In DNA form, the CDR3 reads TGTGCCAGCAGCCATGGGGACAGGGTCTACAATGAGCAGTTCTTC.